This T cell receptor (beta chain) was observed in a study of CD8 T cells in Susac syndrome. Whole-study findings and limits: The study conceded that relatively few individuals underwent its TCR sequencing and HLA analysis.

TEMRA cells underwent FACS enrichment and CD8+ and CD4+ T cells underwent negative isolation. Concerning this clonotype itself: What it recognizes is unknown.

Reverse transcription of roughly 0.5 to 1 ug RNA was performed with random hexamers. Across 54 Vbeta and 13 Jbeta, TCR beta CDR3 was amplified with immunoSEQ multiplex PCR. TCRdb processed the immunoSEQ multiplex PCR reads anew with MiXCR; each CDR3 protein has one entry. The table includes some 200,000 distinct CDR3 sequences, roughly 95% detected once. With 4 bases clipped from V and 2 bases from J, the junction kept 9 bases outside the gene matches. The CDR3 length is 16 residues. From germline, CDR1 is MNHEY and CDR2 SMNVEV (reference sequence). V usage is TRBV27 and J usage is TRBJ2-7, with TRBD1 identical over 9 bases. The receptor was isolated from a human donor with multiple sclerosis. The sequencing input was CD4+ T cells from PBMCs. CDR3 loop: CASSSKPGQGTYEQYF. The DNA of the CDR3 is TGTGCCAGCAGTTCCAAACCGGGACAGGGAACCTACGAGCAGTACTTC.